This T cell receptor (beta chain) comes out of a study of cytomegalovirus exposure and HLA in healthy donors (TCRdb year 2017). Looking at the study overall: An earlier analysis of 587 of the donors reported 276 Gb of sequence data and some 110 million unique TCR beta sequences obtained from about 180 million T cells. Using immunosequencing, the study profiled T cell repertoires from 500 to 800 subjects and related those repertoires to cytomegalovirus serostatus. Of the 350 to 450 genotyped donors, 65% to 90% were placed in the genetic ancestry cluster associated with self-reported Caucasian donors. Donor age, sex, ethnicity and CMV serostatus were collected together with the repertoire data. To predict cytomegalovirus infection status, the study brought together high-throughput TCR immunosequencing, statistical association of individual TCRs with disease status, and machine learning. Every discovery cohort repertoire had been produced on one sequencing platform. The study was designed to test whether signatures of past pathogen exposure could be identified by cataloging public T cell receptors. An earlier analysis of approximately 630 of the donors applied high-throughput TCR beta sequencing to assess whether each TCR beta V gene segment acted as functional or pseudogenic. Besides the first cohort of roughly 700 subjects, a separate validation cohort made up of some 110 different subjects was used. Among around 400 genotyped donors of the cohort, an average of around 240,000 unique TCR beta nucleotide sequences were sequenced per donor, around 20% of them non-productive. Both class I and class II loci were covered by HLA typing, at four-digit resolution. Genome-wide SNP genotypes for about 55% of the roughly 670 donors were used in a later genetic analysis, which treated that subset as a discovery cohort. Roughly five DR-DQ haplotypes were handled as single units for association and clustering because linkage in the cohort was strong. Rather than using new phenotypic data, the later analysis identified candidate immune exposures from TCR beta sequences and from how often those sequences occurred across donors. Typing coverage varied by locus: roughly 620-640 donors for A, B, C, DRB1 and DQB1; approximately 560 for DQA1; over 600 for DPA1; fewer than 480 for DPB1. An early release covering 550 to 650 HLA-typed donors comprised around 300 gigabases of sequencing data and tens of millions of unique TCR sequences. To study patterns of TCR occurrence, a later analysis re-analyzed previously published TCR beta repertoires from 500 to 850 donors and added high-resolution HLA genotyping.

Results and caveats for the whole study, not just this receptor: A further reported finding was that TCR beta sequences accurately predicted the HLA-A and HLA-B alleles for most subjects in the first cohort. For the cohort, immune exposure information was limited to CMV serostatus. In both the original and validation cohorts, the classifier was reported to diagnose cytomegalovirus status with high specificity and sensitivity. Some IMGT-functional V segments, including TRBV6-2 and TRBV6-3, could not be distinguished by the 87-base-pair reads and were therefore excluded. Strong co-occurrence of HLA alleles, especially DR and DQ, made assigning TCR associations to individual alleles difficult. In a later analysis, HLA-associated TCR beta chains showed more clonal expansion and lower generation probabilities than non-associated chains that were equally common. A later analysis reported that several top co-occurrence clusters appeared linked to parvovirus B19, influenza, CMV and Epstein-Barr virus. Broadly in line with IMGT annotations, most TCR beta V segments showed up in productive rearrangements about 87% or about 30% of the time in an earlier analysis of 587 of the donors. Because HLA typing was unavailable for some donors at each locus, only the typed subset was used in association tests. At a false discovery rate of 0.05, a later analysis linked some 18,000 TCR beta sequences to specific HLA alleles. The presence/absence analyses assumed that sequencing depth was roughly uniform across donors, and that assumption may not be true. The study gave a list of about 150 TCR beta chains associated with cytomegalovirus. The authors suggested that the approach could potentially be generalized to other disease states and immunological phenotypes. In a later analysis, TCR association rates were found to vary across HLA loci, with the most associated TCRs seen for DRB1 alleles and the fewest for HLA-C alleles. Correlated functional status among segregating V segments might be attributable to linkage disequilibrium, but an unknown experimental factor could not be ruled out. Only TCR beta chains were sequenced in this cohort, and the absence of alpha or paired-chain data limited detectable features. Most CMV-associated TCR beta chains appeared to be HLA-restricted in a later analysis, and the HLA associations seemed to be driven largely by CMV exposure. Across donors, most TCR sequences were observed very rarely, whereas some public TCRs were present in many individuals. A later genetic analysis associated a missense DCLRE1C variant with V-gene and J-gene trimming of TCR beta chains, and an independent cohort replicated the association. In vitro tests confirmed that a few of the cytomegalovirus-associated TCR beta chains recognize cytomegalovirus antigens. Because counts were too low, about 18 rarely observed V segments, including chromosome 9 orphons, were left out of the earlier analysis of 500 to 650 of the donors. A cluster of highly shared sequence variants was judged likely to be a technical artifact of the sequencing pipeline. According to a later genetic analysis, donors in an Asian-associated ancestry cluster had fewer N-insertions in productive TCRs than the approximately 670-donor mean.

Comment on this clone: Its antigen specificity is not known.

Reading from cysteine to phenylalanine, the CDR3 counts 14 amino acids. Left in the record is the CDR3 DNA by itself, 42 bases read in frame from the first base. CDR1 and CDR2 were assigned from the germline V gene as MDHEN and SYDVKM. V has 1 base trimmed and J has 8 bases trimmed; junction bases matching no gene number 3. The cohort comprised around 690 healthy bone marrow donors. At the time of sampling, every cohort member was nominally healthy, though immune exposures that went unrecorded were likely present. The donor was CMV seronegative and was included in the group of 352 seronegative cohort members. Each donor provided a peripheral blood sample, and peripheral blood mononuclear cells were used for TCR beta sequencing. The Qiagen DNeasy Blood Extraction Kit was used to extract genomic DNA from the blood cell samples. Library preparation used the immunoSEQ multiplex PCR assay. For the multiplex PCR, a mixture combining 60 forward primers for TCR Vbeta segments and 13 reverse primers for TCR Jbeta segments was used. The CDR3 region of rearranged TCR beta genes was amplified from genomic DNA by a multiplex PCR assay. Amplified TCR beta libraries were sequenced as 87-base-pair reads on the Illumina HiSeq System. Processing in the source paper ran as follows. A later analysis tallied some 79 million unique TCR beta chains across the 700 or so repertoires, and about 12 million of those chains were shared by two or more donors. To remove PCR and sequencing errors, raw reads were error-corrected and collapsed into unique sequences using a nearest-neighbor algorithm that merged closely related sequences. To assign V, D and J gene segments, CDR3 sequences were aligned to IMGT reference sequences. For a sequence to be retained, a match of at least six nucleotides was required to both a V gene segment and a J gene segment. Rearrangements were classified as productive when the CDR3 lacked stop codons and remained in frame with V and J, and all other rearrangements were classified as non-productive. CDR3 was defined according to IMGT convention as the region running from the second conserved V-encoded cysteine to the conserved J-encoded phenylalanine. In an earlier analysis of around 640 of the donors, sequences lacking an unambiguous match to a single V gene segment were excluded. An earlier analysis of 587 of the donors called V segments functional above 56.7% productive rearrangements and segregating when the between-donor standard deviation exceeded 5%. A statistical classification framework was developed to diagnose cytomegalovirus status using the catalog of TCR beta chain sequences. In a later analysis, TCR nucleotide sequences were compared against IMGT/GENE-DB human TR gene sequences so that V and J genes could be assigned. In a later analysis, CDR3 sequences and most-parsimonious VDJ recombination scenarios were assigned using the TCRdist pipeline. In a later analysis, each TCR beta chain was defined by its CDR3 amino acid sequence together with its V-gene family, and reads lacking a unique V-gene family were excluded. A later analysis removed 550 to 700 highly shared, low-generation-probability nucleotide sequences to deal with suspected cross-contamination and a sequencing artifact. A later analysis calculated a clonal expansion index for each public chain from normalized within-repertoire ranks of inferred template counts. Generation probabilities in a later analysis came from a VDJ recombination model fitted to out-of-frame rearrangements, and those results were checked against IGoR. In a later analysis, hypergeometric tests were used to score TCR-TCR, TCR-HLA and TCR-CMV co-occurrence, with a repertoire-size bias correction applied to TCR pairs. A later analysis estimated false discovery rates by permuting HLA or CMV assignments 20 times. A later analysis grouped co-occurring TCRs with DBSCAN, adding TCRdist sequence similarity when clustering within HLA-allele-positive subsets. Co-occurrence clustering excluded repertoires with fewer than 30,000 or more than 120,000 public chains, plus five with anomalous nucleotide sharing. The table comes from immuneACCESS by way of TCRdb, which keeps in-frame sequences with V and J called. Part of the clones is missing from these tables; in studies checked, under half for an unresolved V gene and the rest for unknown reasons. Clone size and the V and J calls come from that table; the DNA yielded D and trimming. This sample's table carries some 71,000 clones. About 1.8% of the sample is in the top ten clones.

This clonotype originated in a young woman in good health and CMV-seronegative. Source material: PBMCs. The chain is made from TRBV28 and TRBJ2-1; 9 bases in the junction line up with TRBD1. The CDR3 protein sequence reads: CASSLYRGRDEQFF. The nucleotide sequence reads as follows: TGTGCCAGCAGTTTATACAGGGGGCGGGATGAGCAGTTCTTC.